This TCR beta chain was identified during a study of shared clonotypes between healthy human individuals. For the study at large: Per-donor plates numbered three CD4 naive, three CD4 memory, two CD8 naive and one CD8 memory.

Donors comprised only Caucasian adults living in Nashville, Tennessee. On this clone: Its target is unknown.

Study-level findings and limits: Researchers sampled blood only, noting tissue repertoires likely differ.

Assay: immunoSEQ multiplex PCR; the TCRdb copy retains only in-frame clones and omits some. The sample includes roughly 640,000 clones, 97% of them seen just once. Germline CDR1 and CDR2: MNHNS and SASEGT. This CDR3 is 15 amino acids long. Trimming took off 6 bases at V and 1 base at J, with 14 bases between the two ends. Sequenced sample: naive CD4+ T cells sorted from blood. Stated subset: CD45RA+ positively selected. The receptor was derived from a young woman in good health. The chain couples TRBV6-1 to TRBJ2-3, with D uncertain. This CDR3 reads CASRTLPHGTDTQYF. CDR3 bases: TGTGCCAGCAGGACTTTACCACATGGCACAGATACGCAGTATTTT.